The sequence of this TCR beta chain was determined in a study of cytomegalovirus exposure and HLA in healthy donors. Background on the study: The approximately 120 validation repertoires and the roughly 690 first-cohort repertoires shared a platform, a later analysis reported.

TCRdb keeps only in-frame clones here, not all; method: immunoSEQ multiplex PCR. The repertoire consists of 200,000 to 250,000 clones, with under 95% occurring once and the leading ten covering around 1.1%. This TCR was recovered from a woman aged 18 to 35 in good health and CMV-seronegative. Material for sequencing was PBMCs.

The CDR3 DNA is TGCGCCAGCCACCCCACTGGAGGCCTATTCACAGATACGCAGTATTTT. Translated, it gives CASHPTGGLFTDTQYF. The chain couples TRBV10-2 to TRBJ2-3; a possible D gene is TRBD2 (5 bases). This CDR3 comprises 16 residues. Germline assignment: CDR1 WSHSY and CDR2 SAAADI. V was clipped by 8 bases and J by 2 bases, with 20 bases between them.